These T cell receptor beta chains were read from a single sample in a study of blood T cell repertoires in COVID-19. TCRdb's copy holds only in-frame clones and misses some; the assay was immunoSEQ multiplex PCR. The repertoire includes fewer than 300,000 clones, about 85% of them detected once, and 0.87% sits in the top ten. The source material was peripheral blood. These receptors were taken from a human donor with COVID-19, enrolled during active disease. The donor label of this sample is uncertain. Each CDR3 is given with its conserved first and last residue. The order of the fields is D gene, clone size, V gene, J gene, CDR3 DNA, CDR3 protein. The D gene is left open where the match is weak. Clone size, where shown, is once, few, many, or a class for clones that have expanded.

d_gene: NA; abundance: NA; v_gene: TRBV2; j_gene: TRBJ1-1; CDR3nt: TGTGCCAGCAGTGACATCGGCGGTGAAGCTTTCTTT; CDR3aa: CASSDIGGEAFF
d_gene: NA; abundance: NA; v_gene: TRBV9; j_gene: TRBJ1-1; CDR3nt: TGTGCCAGCAGCTTTGGTTTCGGGGACACTGAAGCTTTCTTT; CDR3aa: CASSFGFGDTEAFF
d_gene: NA; abundance: NA; v_gene: TRBV6-2/TRBV6-3; j_gene: TRBJ1-5; CDR3nt: TGTGCCAGCAGTACCCGGGACAATAGGATTCAGCCCCAGCATTTT; CDR3aa: CASSTRDNRIQPQHF
d_gene: NA; abundance: NA; v_gene: TRBV5-1; j_gene: TRBJ2-7; CDR3nt: TGCGCCAGCAGCTTGGACAGATACTACGAGCAGTACTTC; CDR3aa: CASSLDRYYEQYF
d_gene: TRBD1; abundance: few; v_gene: TRBV30; j_gene: TRBJ1-3; CDR3nt: TGTGCCTGGGGGACAGGGGGCTCTGGAAACACCATATATTTT; CDR3aa: CAWGTGGSGNTIYF
d_gene: NA; abundance: NA; v_gene: TRBV9; j_gene: TRBJ1-2; CDR3nt: TGTGCCAGCAGCGCGCCCCACGACAGGATTGGTGGCTACACCTTC; CDR3aa: CASSAPHDRIGGYTF
d_gene: NA; abundance: few; v_gene: TRBV10-3; j_gene: TRBJ1-1; CDR3nt: TGTGCCATCAGTGAGGTACAGGGAAGGAAGTTCGCTGAAGCTTTCTTT; CDR3aa: CAISEVQGRKFAEAFF
d_gene: TRBD1; abundance: NA; v_gene: TRBV19; j_gene: TRBJ2-1; CDR3nt: TGTGCCAGTAGTATTCGGGGACAGGGGGTCGGAGAGCAGTTCTTC; CDR3aa: CASSIRGQGVGEQFF
d_gene: NA; abundance: NA; v_gene: TRBV5-1; j_gene: TRBJ2-3; CDR3nt: TGCGCCAGCAGCTACTCCGGGGAGCCGGCCCGGTATTTT; CDR3aa: CASSYSGEPARYF
d_gene: TRBD1; abundance: NA; v_gene: TRBV30; j_gene: TRBJ2-3; CDR3nt: TGTGCCTGGAGGGACAGGGTCAGCACAGATACGCAGTATTTT; CDR3aa: CAWRDRVSTDTQYF
d_gene: NA; abundance: NA; v_gene: TRBV2; j_gene: TRBJ1-2; CDR3nt: TGTGCCAGCAGTGAAAATAGCGGCTACACCTTC; CDR3aa: CASSENSGYTF
d_gene: TRBD1; abundance: NA; v_gene: TRBV29-1; j_gene: TRBJ1-5; CDR3nt: TGCAGCGTTGGGGACAGGATGGGTCAGCCCCAGCATTTT; CDR3aa: CSVGDRMGQPQHF
d_gene: NA; abundance: few; v_gene: TRBV29-1; j_gene: TRBJ1-1; CDR3nt: TGCAGCGTGGAGAGACAGAAGAACACTGAAGCTTTCTTT; CDR3aa: CSVERQKNTEAFF
d_gene: NA; abundance: NA; v_gene: TRBV21-1; j_gene: TRBJ2-2; CDR3nt: TGTGCCAGCAGCAAAGTGGCCCGCTGGCAGCGGGAGAGGACCGGGGAGCTGTTTTTT; CDR3aa: CASSKVARWQRERTGELFF